The sequence of this TCR beta chain was determined in a study of blood T cell repertoires in COVID-19. At the level of the study: Sources were T cells, B-cell-depleted T cells, or PBMCs; the material itself was cDNA or gDNA.

V lost 0 bases and J 6 bases, leaving 16 bases between the germline ends. Looked up from germline, CDR1 is SGHDN and CDR2 is FVKESK. This CDR3 has 16 amino acids. In the authors' methods: Amplifying reference gene primers gave estimates of nucleated cell counts. The data were produced by immunoSEQ multiplex PCR, yet TCRdb's version contains in-frame clones alone and is incomplete. For V, J and clone size, that table is used; D and trimming come from the DNA. The sample holds some 150,000 clones, 84% seen once. The gene calls are TRBV14 and TRBJ2-3, with D possibly TRBD1 on 5 matching bases. The TCR was taken from a woman between 45 and 65 years old in a cohort sampled during active or convalescent COVID-19. The sample consisted of peripheral blood. The CDR3 region is CASSQERSGALDTQYF. CDR3 sequence (DNA): TGTGCCAGCAGCCAAGAGAGGTCTGGGGCCTTGGATACGCAGTATTTT. The complete variable domain, with remaining parts taken from reference TRBV14 and TRBJ2-3, reads EAGVTQFPSHSVIEKGQTVTLRCDPISGHDNLYWYRRVMGKEIKFLLHFVKESKQDESGMPNNRFLAERTGGTYSTLKVQPAELEDSGVYFCASSQERSGALDTQYFGPGTRLTVL.